One and the same sample provided the 23 T cell receptor beta chains below, sequenced in a study of cytomegalovirus exposure and HLA in healthy donors. PCR primers comprised 60 Vbeta and 13 Jbeta primers. Clones were sequenced by immunoSEQ multiplex PCR, and TCRdb holds only the in-frame ones, with some missing. The data hold approximately 190,000 clones, with around three quarters observed a single time. Material for sequencing was PBMCs. The receptors originated from a woman aged 25 to 39 in good health and CMV-seronegative.

The CDR3 region is CASIATGEQTYTF. CDR3 DNA: TGTGCCAGTATTGCGACAGGGGAGCAAACCTACACCTTC. This chain uses TRBV19 with TRBJ1-2; TRBD1 agrees at 8 bases. Trimming cost V 7 bases and J 10 bases; bases outside gene matches: 11. The CDR3 totals 13 residues. Germline CDR1 reads LNHDA; CDR2 reads SQIVND (reference sequence).

The rearrangement joins TRBV7-2 to TRBJ1-3, with D tentatively TRBD1 (6 bases). The germline CDR1 and CDR2 sequences are SGHTA and FQGNSA. V was trimmed by 4 bases and J by 1 base, leaving 11 bases between them. CDR3 length: 15 amino acids. The DNA for the CDR3 is TGTGCCAGCAGCTCGCTAAGGGGGTCTGGAAACACCATATATTTT. The encoded protein is CASSSLRGSGNTIYF.

The rearrangement uses TRBV27 and TRBJ2-1; no definite D call. The V end was cut by 4 bases, the J end by 2 bases, with 9 bases between. The germline V gene has CDR1 MNHEY and CDR2 SMNVEV (reference sequence). The CDR3 totals 14 residues. CDR3 sequence: CASSSLRPYNEQFF. The CDR3 bases are TGTGCCAGCAGTTCCCTGCGCCCCTACAATGAGCAGTTCTTC.

This clone has more than one count but fewer than ten. This CDR3 reads CASRGQGYEQYF. The CDR3, as DNA: TGTGCCAGCAGAGGACAGGGCTACGAGCAGTACTTC. The J gene is TRBJ2-7, the V gene TRBV2; 8 positions agree with TRBD1. Germline CDR1 reads SNHLY; CDR2 reads FYNNEI. Trimming at V came to 6 bases and at J to 3 bases, leaving 1 base not matched to a gene. The CDR3 has 12 amino acids.

This chain joins TRBV7-2 and TRBJ2-1; TRBD2 matches at 9 bases. Germline CDR1 SGHTA, CDR2 FQGNSA. V shed 3 bases, J shed 3 bases, and the junction held 15 bases outside the gene matches. This CDR3 contains 19 residues. The CDR3 DNA reads as TGTGCCAGCAGCTTGGGCCGGTGGGGGACTAGCCCCCGCTACAATGAGCAGTTCTTC. Protein sequence: CASSLGRWGTSPRYNEQFF.

The chain uses TRBV7-6 and TRBJ1-1, with 9 bases identical to TRBD1. Per germline, CDR1 SGHVS and CDR2 FNYEAQ. The CDR3 sequence is 15 residues long. V dropped 1 base and J dropped 4; count of bases not matched to a gene: 4. The CDR3 is CASSLVQGAVTEAFF. CDR3 nucleotide sequence: TGTGCCAGCAGCTTAGTACAGGGGGCGGTCACTGAAGCTTTCTTT.

The gene calls are TRBV7-9 and TRBJ1-2, with D possibly TRBD1 on 6 matching bases. The CDR3 is 17 amino acids. Deletions cut 5 bases from V and 2 bases from J, with 21 bases between. The V gene's germline CDR1 is SEHNR and CDR2 FQNEAQ (reference sequence). CDR3 sequence: CASSDFVSGHQNYGYTF. The CDR3 coding sequence is TGTGCCAGCAGCGATTTTGTATCGGGACACCAAAACTATGGCTACACCTTC. Based on the CDR3 plus reference TRBV7-9 and TRBJ1-2, the full variable domain is DTGVSQNPRHKITKRGQNVTFRCDPISEHNRLYWYRQTLGQGPEFLTYFQNEAQLEKSRLLSDRFSAERPKGSFSTLEIQRTEQGDSAMYLCASSDFVSGHQNYGYTFGSGTRLTVV.

This rearrangement joins TRBV9 to TRBJ2-1, with 13 bases that match TRBD2. The CDR3 is made up of 16 amino acids. The germline V gene has CDR1 SGDLS and CDR2 YYNGEE. J was trimmed by 9 bases and V by 4 bases; bases with no gene match: 10. Here the CDR3 reads CASSPRTSGGLLEQFF. In DNA, the CDR3 is TGTGCCAGCAGCCCACGGACTAGCGGGGGCCTGCTTGAGCAGTTCTTC.

The chain links TRBV25-1 to TRBJ1-4; TRBD1 matches 9 bases. V lost 5 bases to trimming and J lost 8 bases; unmatched junction nucleotides: 6. There are 14 residues in the CDR3. Germline CDR1 MGHDK, CDR2 SYGVNS. The CDR3 DNA reads as TGTGCCAGCAGTAAACAGGGGGCAGGCGAAAAACTGTTTTTT. It yields the protein CASSKQGAGEKLFF.

This sequence joins TRBV5-1 and TRBJ2-7; D might be TRBD2 (5 bases). The V gene's germline CDR1 is SGHRS and CDR2 YFSETQ. Between the trimmed V and J ends, which lost 0 bases and 0 bases, there was a span of 10 bases. CDR3 length: 15 residues. CDR3 amino acids: CASSLVAGSSYEQYF. DNA for the CDR3: TGCGCCAGCAGCTTGGTGGCGGGTTCCTCCTACGAGCAGTACTTC. The full variable domain, rest sourced from reference TRBV5-1 and TRBJ2-7, is KAGVTQTPRYLIKTRGQQVTLSCSPISGHRSVSWYQQTPGQGLQFLFEYFSETQRNKGNFPGRFSGRQFSNSRSEMNVSTLELGDSALYLCASSLVAGSSYEQYFGPGTRLTVT.

This sequence joins TRBV30 and TRBJ1-2; unclear D gene. The CDR3 extends over 14 amino acids. Germline CDR1 GTSNPN, CDR2 SVGIG (reference sequence). With 2 bases removed from V and 3 bases from J, the gap between germline ends came to 13 bases. Here the CDR3 reads CAWSRRGWDYGYTF. As DNA, the CDR3 is TGTGCCTGGAGTCGCAGAGGGTGGGACTATGGCTACACCTTC. Together with reference TRBV30 and TRBJ1-2, the CDR3 gives the full variable domain: SQTIHQWPATLVQPVGSPLSLECTVEGTSNPNLYWYRQAAGRGLQLLFYSVGIGQISSEVPQNLSASRPQDRQFILSSKKLLLSDSGFYLCAWSRRGWDYGYTFGSGTRLTVV.

V is TRBV5-1 and J is TRBJ1-1; weak D call: TRBD1 (5 bases). Germline V gene sequence: CDR1 SGHRS, CDR2 YFSETQ. Between the trimmed V and J ends, which lost 2 bases and 0 bases, there was a span of 11 bases. The CDR3 runs 15 residues. This CDR3 is CASSFGGELNTEAFF. The CDR3 DNA reads TGCGCCAGCAGCTTTGGGGGGGAATTGAACACTGAAGCTTTCTTT.

The chain has TRBV29-1 and TRBJ2-5; D is uncertain. V lost 6 bases, J lost 1 base, and 6 bases lay in between. The CDR3 sequence is 11 residues long. Germline V gives CDR1 SQVTM, CDR2 ANQGSEA. CDR3 amino acids: CSVSGQETQYF. As DNA, the CDR3 is TGCAGCGTCTCGGGCCAAGAGACCCAGTACTTC. Looking up the rest from reference TRBV29-1 and TRBJ2-5 gives the full variable domain: SAVISQKPSRDICQRGTSLTIQCQVDSQVTMMFWYRQQPGQSLTLIATANQGSEATYESGFVIDKFPISRPNLTFSTLTVSNMSPEDSSIYLCSVSGQETQYFGPGTRLLVL.

The chain recombines TRBV7-9 with TRBJ2-7; TRBD1 is a possible D gene (5 bases). There are 15 residues in the CDR3. Germline values: CDR1 SEHNR, CDR2 FQNEAQ (reference sequence). V was clipped by 1 base and J by 1 base, with 11 bases between them. The CDR3 loop reads CASSLGGLESYEQYF. CDR3 DNA: TGTGCCAGCAGCTTAGGGGGCCTTGAGTCCTACGAGCAGTACTTC.

The chain uses TRBV6-4 and TRBJ2-3; 7 bases are a match to TRBD2. Looked up from germline, CDR1 is MRHNA and CDR2 is SNTAGT. V was pared by 5 bases and J by 1 base, with 3 bases of the junction left unmatched. The CDR3 runs 14 residues. In DNA form, the CDR3 reads TGTGCCAGCAGTCGCGGGGGAGGCACAGATACGCAGTATTTT. Its translation: CASSRGGGTDTQYF.

The chain couples TRBV4-3 to TRBJ1-1; D not resolved. CDR3 length equals 16 residues. Deletions cut 0 bases from V and 7 bases from J, with 18 bases between. CDR1 and CDR2 (germline): LGHNA, YSLEER. CDR3 bases: TGCGCCAGCAGCCAAGATGAGAGGTTTTTACTGGGTGAAGCTTTCTTT. Translation: CASSQDERFLLGEAFF.

Of note for this clone: Other DNA sequences in this sample translate to the same CDR3. The V and J genes are TRBV29-1 and TRBJ2-5; D uncertain. Germline V CDR1 and CDR2: SQVTM, ANQGSEA. Trimming removed 4 bases from V and 5 bases from J, with 5 bases in between. This CDR3 has 10 amino acids. CDR3 sequence reads: CSVALETQYF. CDR3 coding DNA: TGCAGCGTTGCATTGGAGACCCAGTACTTC.

The chain has TRBV29-1 and TRBJ2-6, with D unresolved. Germline V gene data show CDR1 as SQVTM and CDR2 as ANQGSEA. Deletions cut 7 bases from V and 0 bases from J, with 4 bases between. The CDR3 runs 12 residues. DNA of the CDR3: TGCAGCGCCCTCTCTGGGGCCAACGTCCTGACTTTC. Protein sequence: CSALSGANVLTF. Supplemented by reference TRBV29-1 and TRBJ2-6, the full variable domain reads SAVISQKPSRDICQRGTSLTIQCQVDSQVTMMFWYRQQPGQSLTLIATANQGSEATYESGFVIDKFPISRPNLTFSTLTVSNMSPEDSSIYLCSALSGANVLTFGAGSRLTVL.

The chain employs TRBV11-2 and TRBJ2-2; tentative D call: TRBD1 (6 bases). This CDR3 has 17 residues. Trimming shortened V by 5 bases and J by 2 bases, and 18 bases separated the two germline ends. CDR1 is SGHAT and CDR2 is FQNNGV in the germline V gene. The CDR3 reads CASSVDRFFGNTGELFF. CDR3 coding DNA: TGTGCCAGCAGCGTCGACAGGTTCTTTGGAAACACCGGGGAGCTGTTTTTT.

V gene TRBV7-3 combines with J gene TRBJ2-3; TRBD2 aligns across 10 bases. With 4 bases clipped from V and 3 bases from J, the junction kept 4 bases outside the gene matches. The CDR3 runs to 15 residues. Germline V lookup: CDR1 SGHTA, CDR2 FQGTGA. This CDR3 is CASSSSGGGTDTQYF. DNA for the CDR3: TGTGCCAGCAGCTCCAGCGGGGGGGGAACAGATACGCAGTATTTT.

Concerning this clone itself: Other DNA sequences in the same sample also yield this CDR3. The chain is built from TRBV2 and TRBJ1-5; 9 bases map to TRBD1. Germline values: CDR1 SNHLY, CDR2 FYNNEI. This CDR3 region has 13 residues. V lost 6 bases, J lost 4 bases, and 1 base stayed unmatched. The DNA of the CDR3 is TGTGCCAGCAGCGGGACAGGGAATCAGCCCCAGCATTTT. The encoded protein is CASSGTGNQPQHF.

This clone has only one observation. This chain uses TRBV5-1 with TRBJ1-2; D gene unclear. CDR1 and CDR2 from the germline V gene are SGHRS and YFSETQ. This CDR3 is 13 amino acids long. The V gene lost 0 bases and the J gene lost 4 bases, with 7 bases spanning the gap. The CDR3 DNA reads TGCGCCAGCAGCTTGGACAGCTCCTATGGCTACACCTTC. This codes for CASSLDSSYGYTF.

V usage is TRBV27 and J usage is TRBJ1-2, with D perhaps matching TRBD1 (5 bases). V lost 2 bases and J 0 bases, leaving 10 bases between the germline ends. CDR3 length equals 15 residues. The germline CDR1 and CDR2 sequences are MNHEY and SMNVEV (reference sequence). This CDR3 reads CASSLLPTANYGYTF. In nucleotides, the CDR3 is TGTGCCAGCAGTTTACTCCCGACAGCTAACTATGGCTACACCTTC.